This T cell receptor (beta chain) was observed in a study of blood T cell repertoires in COVID-19. In the study's own analysis: Researchers report that nucleated cell counts were estimated from reference gene primer amplification. Libraries were prepared by immunoSEQ multiplex PCR; TCRdb keeps only in-frame clonotypes and omits some of them. For V, J and clone size, that table is used; D and trimming come from the DNA. The sample holds 97,000 or so clones; 75% to 95% are singletons and the top ten take about 5.5%. Germline values: CDR1 MNHEY, CDR2 SVGAGI. V gave up 0 bases and J gave up 11 bases, with 10 bases separating them. The CDR3 consists of 12 residues.

The receptor was isolated from a man over 45 with acute or convalescent COVID-19. Input material: peripheral blood. The rearrangement joins TRBV6-5 to TRBJ1-1; a weak D match, TRBD1 (6 bases). Here the CDR3 reads CASSYSGGLAFF. CDR3 DNA: TGTGCCAGCAGTTACTCCGGGGGGCTGGCTTTCTTT.